Presented here are 17 T cell receptor beta chains from one specimen sequenced in a study of T cells in Graves' hyperthyroidism and ophthalmopathy. Using RNA transcripts as the source, TCR beta CDR3 regions were amplified. HTBI primers were used for first-round RT-PCR of the TCR CDR3. TCRdb recomputed calls from the multiplex PCR reads with MiXCR, one row per CDR3 protein. The sample yields about 200,000 distinct CDR3 sequences, approximately 16% seen once. The specimen was blood. The receptors come from a woman between 45 and 60 years old with Graves' hyperthyroidism.

The V call is TRBV18, the J call TRBJ1-1; no reliable D call. The CDR3 length is 13 residues. The V end lost 3 bases, the J end lost 3 bases, and 8 bases lay between the germline ends. CDR1 and CDR2 from the germline V gene are KGHSH and LQKENI. CDR3 nucleotides: TGTGCCAGCTCACCGGGCCCTGACACTGAAGCTTTCTTT. As protein: CASSPGPDTEAFF.

The chain is built from TRBV19 and TRBJ1-1; D not certain. Trimming left V 6 bases short and J 0 bases short, with 14 bases between. Germline V gene lookup returns CDR1 LNHDA and CDR2 SQIVND (reference sequence). This CDR3 spans 15 amino acids. Here the CDR3 reads CASSRSGSLNTEAFF. The CDR3 region has the DNA TGTGCCAGTAGCCGGTCGGGCAGCTTGAACACTGAAGCTTTCTTT.

The chain employs TRBV6-5 and TRBJ2-3; D uncertain. The CDR3 runs to 15 residues. Between the trimmed V and J ends, which lost 2 bases and 0 bases, there was a span of 9 bases. Looked up from germline, CDR1 is MNHEY and CDR2 is SVGAGI. CDR3 bases: TGTGCCAGCAGTTACATTCGTGCCAGCACAGATACGCAGTATTTT. It yields the protein CASSYIRASTDTQYF.

This clonotype was recorded at least ten times. The chain has TRBV30 and TRBJ2-3; TRBD2 aligns across 7 bases. Germline CDR1 reads GTSNPN; CDR2 reads SVGIG (reference sequence). The CDR3 consists of 14 residues. Losses at the gene ends were 7 bases for V and 0 bases for J; bases not matched to a gene: 7. CDR3 DNA sequence: TGTGCCTTGAGGGCGGGAGCTAGCACAGATACGCAGTATTTT. Residues: CALRAGASTDTQYF.

The V gene is TRBV10-1, the J gene TRBJ2-7, with a weak D call TRBD1 (6 bases). V lost 5 bases, J lost 6 bases, and 14 bases lay in between. Germline values: CDR1 WNHNN, CDR2 SYGVQD (reference sequence). CDR3 length equals 13 residues. CDR3 loop: CASSFLTGSEQYF. The CDR3 coding sequence is TGCGCCAGCAGTTTCCTCACAGGGTCCGAGCAGTACTTC.

This clonotype was observed many times. The chain uses TRBV28 and TRBJ1-5; 12 bases fit TRBD1. This CDR3 region has 15 residues. The J segment lost 7 bases and the V segment lost 9 bases, leaving 10 bases of the junction unmatched. Germline loops: CDR1 MDHEN, CDR2 SYDVKM. The CDR3 here is CASEGGQGAVQPQHF. As DNA, the CDR3 is TGTGCCAGTGAGGGGGGACAGGGGGCGGTCCAGCCCCAGCATTTT.

This clonotype was seen repeatedly, ten times or more. This sequence joins TRBV28 and TRBJ1-2; no clear D gene. V was cut by 2 bases and J by 4 bases, with 14 bases left in between. Germline-derived CDR1 and CDR2 are MDHEN and SYDVKM. The CDR3 runs 15 residues. The DNA for the CDR3 is TGTGCCAGCAGTTTAATAACCCGACCCTCCTATGGCTACACCTTC. Translating gives CASSLITRPSYGYTF.

This clonotype was counted ten times or more. V is TRBV12-3 or TRBV12-4 and J is TRBJ2-5; no clear D. The CDR3 extends over 12 amino acids. The ends were cut back, 5 bases at V and 5 bases at J, with 9 bases in the middle. CDR3 in amino acids: CASSPGWETQYF. For the CDR3, the DNA is TGTGCCAGCAGTCCCGGATGGGAGACCCAGTACTTC.

The genes are TRBV20-1 and TRBJ2-2; 13 bases agree with TRBD2. CDR1 and CDR2 (germline): DFQATT, SNEGSKA (reference sequence). The ends lost 0 bases at V and 0 bases at J; junction bases unmatched: 7. This CDR3 comprises 19 residues. The CDR3 spells CSARDPRTSGGANTGELFF. CDR3 sequence (DNA): TGCAGTGCTAGAGACCCCCGGACTAGCGGGGGCGCGAACACCGGGGAGCTGTTTTTT.

This clonotype was found many times. V is TRBV12-3 or TRBV12-4 and J is TRBJ2-7; maybe TRBD2 (6 bases). V was trimmed by 2 bases and J by 3 bases, leaving 14 bases between them. The CDR3 length is 15 residues. The CDR3 sequence is CASSLTPGGVYEQYF. The DNA of the CDR3 is TGTGCCAGCAGTTTAACCCCCGGGGGAGTCTACGAGCAGTACTTC.

Only a few counts were recorded for this clonotype. The chain uses TRBV28 and TRBJ1-6, with TRBD1 matching 7 bases. CDR1 and CDR2 (germline): MDHEN, SYDVKM. The CDR3 runs to 13 residues. Losses at the gene ends were 10 bases for V and 4 bases for J; bases not matched to a gene: 4. The DNA for the CDR3 is TGTGCCACCCGGGACAGTTATAATTCACCCCTCCACTTT. Translating it yields CATRDSYNSPLHF. The whole variable domain, remainder taken from reference TRBV28 and TRBJ1-6, is DVKVTQSSRYLVKRTGEKVFLECVQDMDHENMFWYRQDPGLGLRLIYFSYDVKMKEKGDIPEGYSVSREKKERFSLILESASTNQTSMYLCATRDSYNSPLHFGNGTRLTVT.

There are many counts of this clonotype. This chain uses TRBV7-9 with TRBJ2-2, with 7 bases lining up with TRBD1. This CDR3 spans 15 amino acids. The trim removed 5 bases at V and 9 bases at J, leaving 12 bases unmatched. Looked up from germline, CDR1 is SEHNR and CDR2 is FQNEAQ (reference sequence). The CDR3, as DNA: TGTGCCAGCAGCCTGGGACAGCCAGGGAAGAGGGAGCTGTTTTTT. Translating it yields CASSLGQPGKRELFF. The whole variable domain, remainder taken from reference TRBV7-9 and TRBJ2-2, is DTGVSQNPRHKITKRGQNVTFRCDPISEHNRLYWYRQTLGQGPEFLTYFQNEAQLEKSRLLSDRFSAERPKGSFSTLEIQRTEQGDSAMYLCASSLGQPGKRELFFGEGSRLTVL.

This clonotype was picked up many times. DNA of the CDR3: TGTGCCAGCAGACCGGGAAACTCCTACAATGAGCAGTTCTTC. It translates to CASRPGNSYNEQFF. The rearrangement uses TRBV28 and TRBJ2-1, with D perhaps matching TRBD2 (5 bases). Germline CDR1 and CDR2: MDHEN and SYDVKM. Trimming cost V 6 bases and J 0 bases, with 9 bases left between them. CDR3 length equals 14 residues.

This clonotype occurred many times. The V gene is TRBV5-1, the J gene TRBJ2-3, with 9 bases aligning to TRBD2. Germline-derived CDR1 and CDR2 are SGHRS and YFSETQ. CDR3 size: 15 residues. J gave up 1 base and V 5 bases, and 5 bases lay outside the gene matches. CDR3 sequence reads: CASRVLAGGTDTQYF. The CDR3 DNA reads TGCGCCAGCAGAGTTTTAGCGGGAGGCACAGATACGCAGTATTTT.

This sequence joins TRBV20-1 and TRBJ2-5; 12 bases agree with TRBD2. Germline assignment: CDR1 DFQATT and CDR2 SNEGSKA (reference sequence). The CDR3 covers 17 residues. Germline trimming cut 3 bases from V and 1 base from J; bases unmatched to any gene: 9. The CDR3 loop reads CSASASSGGGTQETQYF. CDR3 bases: TGCAGTGCTAGCGCCTCTAGCGGGGGGGGAACCCAAGAGACCCAGTACTTC.

This clonotype occurred many times. V and J are TRBV20-1 and TRBJ2-7; 12 nucleotides align to TRBD2. In germline, CDR1 is DFQATT, CDR2 SNEGSKA (reference sequence). J was trimmed by 3 bases and V by 5 bases; bases with no gene match: 5. This CDR3 is built from 14 residues. Written as DNA, the CDR3 is TGCAGTGCTCCACTAGCGGGAGGTCGCTACGAGCAGTACTTC. Protein sequence: CSAPLAGGRYEQYF.

In this sample, this clonotype turned up a few times. The rearrangement joins TRBV30 to TRBJ2-7; tentative D call: TRBD2 (6 bases). V lost 1 base and J 7 bases, leaving 8 bases between the germline ends. CDR1 and CDR2 from the germline V gene are GTSNPN and SVGIG (reference sequence). The CDR3 consists of 11 residues. For the CDR3, the DNA is TGTGCCTGGAGTGCGGGGGATGAGCAGTACTTC. Translated: CAWSAGDEQYF.